This record covers a single TCR beta chain. This record comes from a study of blood T cell repertoires in COVID-19. The repertoire was sequenced with immunoSEQ multiplex PCR; TCRdb's copy has only in-frame clones and lacks some. The table includes 250,000 to 350,000 clones, over 75% detected once. V lost 3 bases to trimming and J lost 1 base, with 6 bases between them. This CDR3 is 13 amino acids long. CDR1 and CDR2 from the germline V gene are LNHDA and SQIVND (reference sequence). This receptor was obtained from a human donor with COVID-19, enrolled during active disease. The donor label of this sample is uncertain. The chain is built from TRBV19 and TRBJ2-5; no definite D call. Sequenced input: peripheral blood. CDR3 sequence: CASSISGQETQYF. CDR3 DNA sequence: TGTGCCAGTAGTATCTCAGGCCAAGAGACCCAGTACTTC.